This T cell receptor (beta chain) emerged from a study of cytomegalovirus exposure and HLA in healthy donors. Study-level results: Reportedly, TCR beta sequences accurately predicted HLA-A and HLA-B alleles in most subjects. Previously analyzed data showed that most TCR beta V segments were productive at a frequency of about 87% or about 30%.

The PCR had 60 Vbeta and 13 Jbeta primers. The repertoire was sequenced with immunoSEQ multiplex PCR; TCRdb's copy has only in-frame clones and lacks some. The top ten clones hold about 5.7% of a sample with about 190,000 clones, around 80% of them seen once. About this clone itself: Its antigen is currently unknown.

J gave up 4 bases and V 6 bases, and 11 bases lay outside the gene matches. This CDR3 is 15 amino acids long. Germline V lookup: CDR1 MNHEY, CDR2 SMNVEV (reference sequence). The receptor comes from a man aged 35 to 55 in good health and CMV-seropositive. The rearrangement links TRBV27 to TRBJ2-7; 8 bases line up with TRBD1. The sequenced sample consisted of PBMCs. The CDR3 DNA reads TGTGCCAGCAGCCAACTCGGGCAGGGGGCGTACGAGCAGTACTTC. It codes for CASSQLGQGAYEQYF.